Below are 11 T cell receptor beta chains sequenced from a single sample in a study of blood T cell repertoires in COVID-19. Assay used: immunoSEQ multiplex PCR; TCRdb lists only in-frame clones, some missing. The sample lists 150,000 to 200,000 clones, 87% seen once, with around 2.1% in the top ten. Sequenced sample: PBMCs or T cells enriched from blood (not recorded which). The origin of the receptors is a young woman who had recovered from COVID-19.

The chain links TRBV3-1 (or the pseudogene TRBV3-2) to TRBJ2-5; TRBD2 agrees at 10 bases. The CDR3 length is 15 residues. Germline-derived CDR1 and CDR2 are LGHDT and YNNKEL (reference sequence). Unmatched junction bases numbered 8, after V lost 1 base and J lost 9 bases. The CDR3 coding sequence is TGTGCCAGCAGCCAAGGGACTAGCGGAACCGGGGCCCAGTACTTC. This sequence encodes CASSQGTSGTGAQYF.

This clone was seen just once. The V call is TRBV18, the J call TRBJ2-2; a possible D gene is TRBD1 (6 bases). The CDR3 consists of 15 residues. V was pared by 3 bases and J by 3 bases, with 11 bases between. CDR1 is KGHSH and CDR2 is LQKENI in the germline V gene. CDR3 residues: CASSPTNRDTGELFF. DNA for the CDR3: TGTGCCAGCTCACCCACGAACAGGGACACCGGGGAGCTGTTTTTT.

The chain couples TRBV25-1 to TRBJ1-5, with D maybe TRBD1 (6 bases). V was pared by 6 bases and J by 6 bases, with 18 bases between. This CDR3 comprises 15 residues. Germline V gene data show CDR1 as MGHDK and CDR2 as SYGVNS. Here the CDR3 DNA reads TGTGCCAGCAGCGCTGGGGCGGGGGCCGGTCAGCCCCAGCATTTT. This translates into CASSAGAGAGQPQHF.

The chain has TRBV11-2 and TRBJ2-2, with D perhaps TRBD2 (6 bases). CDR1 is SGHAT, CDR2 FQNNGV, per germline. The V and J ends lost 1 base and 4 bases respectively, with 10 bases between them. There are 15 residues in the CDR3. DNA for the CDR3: TGTGCCAGCAGCTTAGTAGGCGGGGCCACCGGGGAGCTGTTTTTT. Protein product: CASSLVGGATGELFF.

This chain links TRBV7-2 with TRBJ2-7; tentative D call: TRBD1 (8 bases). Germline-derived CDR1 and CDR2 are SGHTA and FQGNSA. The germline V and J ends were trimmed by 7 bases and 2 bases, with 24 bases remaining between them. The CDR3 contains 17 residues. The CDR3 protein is CASTQRVQGGQPYEQYF. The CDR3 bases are TGTGCCAGCACCCAGCGGGTACAGGGGGGGCAACCCTACGAGCAGTACTTC. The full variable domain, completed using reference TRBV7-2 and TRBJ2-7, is GAGVSQSPSNKVTEKGKDVELRCDPISGHTALYWYRQSLGQGLEFLIYFQGNSAPDKSGLPSDRFSAERTGGSVSTLTIQRTQQEDSAVYLCASTQRVQGGQPYEQYFGPGTRLTVT.

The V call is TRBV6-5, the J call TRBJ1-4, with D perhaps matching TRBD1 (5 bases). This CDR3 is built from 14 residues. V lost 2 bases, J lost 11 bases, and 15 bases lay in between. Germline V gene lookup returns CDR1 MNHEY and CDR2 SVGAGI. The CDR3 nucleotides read TGTGCCAGCAGTTACAGGGCAGGGTCGGAGAAACTGTTTTTT. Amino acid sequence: CASSYRAGSEKLFF.

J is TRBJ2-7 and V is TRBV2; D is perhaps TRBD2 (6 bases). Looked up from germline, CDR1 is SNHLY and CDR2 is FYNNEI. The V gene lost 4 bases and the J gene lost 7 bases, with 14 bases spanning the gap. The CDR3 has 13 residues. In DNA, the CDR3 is TGTGCCAGCAGTGTGGAGGGGACGGGGGAGCAGTACTTC. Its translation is CASSVEGTGEQYF.

The CDR3 sequence is CASSQRTGFSYNEQFF. For the CDR3, the DNA is TGTGCCAGCAGCCAACGGACAGGATTCTCCTACAATGAGCAGTTCTTC. This chain links TRBV5-4 with TRBJ2-1, with TRBD1 matching 7 bases. J lost 0 bases, V lost 4 bases, and 7 bases had no gene match. CDR3 size: 16 residues. Germline loops: CDR1 SGHNT, CDR2 YYREEE (reference sequence). Drawing the rest from reference TRBV5-4 and TRBJ2-1, the complete variable domain is ETGVTQSPTHLIKTRGQQVTLRCSSQSGHNTVSWYQQALGQGPQFIFQYYREEENGRGNFPPRFSGLQFPNYSSELNVNALELDDSALYLCASSQRTGFSYNEQFFGPGTRLTVL.

CDR3 nucleotides: TGTGCCAGCAGCCTCTCACAGGGGGACGAGCAGTACTTC. This encodes CASSLSQGDEQYF. The genes are TRBV7-9 and TRBJ2-7, with 8 positions matching TRBD1. The germline V gene has CDR1 SEHNR and CDR2 FQNEAQ (reference sequence). The CDR3 is 13 amino acids. V gave up 5 bases and J gave up 5 bases; unmatched junction bases: 5.

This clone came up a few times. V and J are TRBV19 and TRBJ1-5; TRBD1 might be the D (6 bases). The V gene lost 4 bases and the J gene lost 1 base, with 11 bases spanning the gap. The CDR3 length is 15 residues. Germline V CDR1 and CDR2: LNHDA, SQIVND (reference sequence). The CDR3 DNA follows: TGTGCCAGTAGTACTAGGGGGGGGAGCAATCAGCCCCAGCATTTT. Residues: CASSTRGGSNQPQHF.

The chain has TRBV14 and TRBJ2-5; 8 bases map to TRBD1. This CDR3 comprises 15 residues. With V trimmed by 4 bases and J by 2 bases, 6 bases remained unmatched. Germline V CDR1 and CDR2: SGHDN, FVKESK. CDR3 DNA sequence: TGTGCCAGCAGCCCGGACAGGGCGGGGCAAGAGACCCAGTACTTC. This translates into CASSPDRAGQETQYF.